This T cell receptor beta chain comes out of a study of cytomegalovirus exposure and HLA in healthy donors (dated by TCRdb to about 2017). About the investigation overall: According to an earlier analysis of a few hundred of the donors, 150 million to 200 million T cells yielded over 90 million unique TCR beta sequences and about 300 Gb of sequence data. Of the roughly 400 genotyped donors, 75% to 85% were placed in the genetic ancestry cluster associated with self-reported Caucasian donors. A later genetic analysis took genome-wide SNP genotypes for about 55% of the roughly 700 donors and used that subset as a discovery cohort. Typing coverage differed by locus: A, B, C, DRB1 and DQB1 were typed in roughly 620-630 donors, DQA1 in roughly 500, DPA1 in approximately 610, and DPB1 in about 450. A later analysis re-analyzed previously published TCR beta repertoires from roughly 690 donors and added high-resolution HLA genotyping to study TCR occurrence patterns. An early release that covered approximately 600 HLA-typed donors contained about 300 gigabases of sequencing data and 80 million or so unique TCR sequences. Rather than drawing on any new phenotypic data, the later analysis identified candidate immune exposures from TCR beta sequences and the way those sequences occurred across donors. High-throughput TCR immunosequencing, statistical association of individual TCRs with disease status, and machine learning were combined to predict cytomegalovirus infection status. The T cell repertoires of several hundred subjects were profiled by immunosequencing and related to cytomegalovirus serostatus. All discovery cohort repertoires had been generated using a single sequencing platform. On average, about 240,000 unique TCR beta nucleotide sequences were sequenced per donor among 350 to 400 genotyped donors of the cohort, with 15% to 20% of those sequences being non-productive. Class I and class II HLA loci were covered by the typing at four-digit resolution. An earlier analysis of fewer than 700 of the donors applied high-throughput TCR beta sequencing to assess whether each TCR beta V gene segment acted as functional or pseudogenic. Donor age, sex, ethnicity and CMV serostatus were compiled alongside the repertoire data. Along with the approximately 670-subject first cohort, a separate validation cohort of 120 different subjects was used. The aim of the study was to test whether cataloging public T cell receptors could identify signatures of past pathogen exposure. Roughly 5 DR-DQ haplotypes were handled as single units for association and clustering, since linkage in the cohort was strong.

With regard to this clone: Its target antigen remains unknown. Base qualities are not provided; no much larger clone lies one nucleotide away.

Overall results and qualifications from the work: In a later analysis, HLA-associated TCR beta chains showed more clonal expansion and lower generation probabilities than non-associated chains that were equally common. A further reported finding was that TCR beta sequences accurately predicted the HLA-A and HLA-B alleles for most subjects in the first cohort. It was suggested by the authors that the approach could potentially be generalized to other disease states and immunological phenotypes. V-gene and J-gene trimming of TCR beta chains was associated with a missense DCLRE1C variant in a later genetic analysis, and the association was replicated in an independent cohort. A later analysis associated 16,951 TCR beta sequences with specific HLA alleles at a false discovery rate of 0.05. The classifier was reported to diagnose cytomegalovirus status with high specificity and sensitivity in both the original and validation cohorts. Three of the identified cytomegalovirus-associated TCR beta chains were confirmed in vitro to be specific for cytomegalovirus antigens. A later analysis found that most CMV-associated TCR beta chains appeared HLA-restricted, with HLA associations seemingly driven largely by CMV exposure. According to a later analysis, parvovirus B19, influenza, CMV and Epstein-Barr virus appeared linked to several top co-occurrence clusters. For the cohort, immune exposure information was limited to CMV serostatus. In a later genetic analysis, fewer N-insertions in productive TCRs were reported among donors in an Asian-associated ancestry cluster than the 666-donor mean. According to a later analysis, TCR association rates differed among HLA loci, with DRB1 alleles showing the most associated TCRs and HLA-C alleles showing the fewest. In an earlier analysis of about 600 of the donors, most TCR beta V segments appeared in productive rearrangements about 90% or about 30% of the time, broadly matching IMGT annotations. Some 15 rarely observed V segments, including chromosome 9 orphons, were excluded from the earlier analysis of several hundred of the donors because counts were too low. The study gave a list of about 160 TCR beta chains associated with cytomegalovirus. Most TCR sequences were observed very rarely across donors, whereas some public TCRs were present in many individuals. Strong co-occurrence of HLA alleles, especially DR and DQ, made assigning TCR associations to individual alleles difficult. In this cohort, only TCR beta chains were sequenced, and detectable features were limited by the absence of alpha or paired-chain data. A group of highly shared sequence variants was considered likely to be a technical artifact of the sequencing pipeline. Linkage disequilibrium might explain the correlated functional status among segregating V segments, but an unknown experimental factor could not be excluded. Some IMGT-functional V segments, including TRBV6-2 and TRBV6-3, could not be distinguished by the 87-base-pair reads and were therefore excluded. Because HLA typing was missing for some donors at each locus, association tests included only the typed subset. Presence/absence analyses assumed roughly uniform sequencing depth across donors, an assumption that may not hold.

The CDR3, from cysteine to phenylalanine, totals 16 residues. Of all the DNA, just the CDR3 is kept, 48 bases in frame from base 1. According to the germline V gene, CDR1 reads MGHDK and CDR2 reads SYGVNS. Relative to germline, V is 3 bases shorter and J is 2 bases shorter, with 17 bases between their ends. The library was built by means of the immunoSEQ multiplex PCR assay. For the multiplex PCR, a mixture combining 60 forward primers for TCR Vbeta segments and 13 reverse primers for TCR Jbeta segments was used. A multiplex PCR assay on genomic DNA amplified the CDR3 region of rearranged TCR beta genes. The amplified TCR beta libraries were sequenced on the Illumina HiSeq System as 87-base-pair reads. In the paper's pipeline: Across the roughly 670 repertoires, a later analysis counted 80 million or so unique TCR beta chains, roughly 11 million of which were shared by at least two donors. A nearest-neighbor algorithm error-corrected the raw reads and collapsed the reads into unique sequences, merging closely related sequences to remove PCR and sequencing errors. To assign V, D and J gene segments, CDR3 sequences were aligned to IMGT reference sequences. Each retained sequence needed at least a six-nucleotide match to both a V gene segment and a J gene segment. Rearrangements were called productive when the CDR3 lacked stop codons and stayed in frame with V and J; all others were non-productive. Following IMGT convention, CDR3 was defined as the stretch from the second conserved V-encoded cysteine to the conserved J-encoded phenylalanine. The earlier analysis of a few hundred of the donors excluded sequences that lacked an unambiguous match to a single V gene segment. An earlier analysis of just under 600 of the donors called V segments functional above 56.7% productive rearrangements and segregating when the between-donor standard deviation exceeded 5%. A statistical classification framework was developed to diagnose cytomegalovirus status using the catalog of TCR beta chain sequences. V and J gene assignment, in a later analysis, came from comparing TCR nucleotide sequences with IMGT/GENE-DB human TR gene sequences. A later analysis assigned CDR3 sequences and most-parsimonious VDJ recombination scenarios with the TCRdist pipeline. In a later analysis, every TCR beta chain was defined by the combination of its CDR3 amino acid sequence and its V-gene family, and reads without a unique V-gene family were dropped. To address suspected cross-contamination and a sequencing artifact, a later analysis removed around 590 highly shared, low-generation-probability nucleotide sequences. In a later analysis, a clonal expansion index for each public chain was calculated from normalized within-repertoire ranks of inferred template counts. In a later analysis, generation probabilities were computed with a VDJ recombination model fitted to out-of-frame rearrangements, and the resulting probabilities were checked against IGoR. A later analysis scored TCR-TCR, TCR-HLA and TCR-CMV co-occurrence with hypergeometric tests, applying a repertoire-size bias correction to TCR pairs. A later analysis estimated false discovery rates by permuting HLA or CMV assignments 20 times. In a later analysis, co-occurring TCRs were grouped with DBSCAN, and TCRdist sequence similarity was added when clustering was performed within HLA-allele-positive subsets. Repertoires with fewer than 30,000 or more than 120,000 public chains, plus five repertoires with anomalous nucleotide sharing, were excluded from co-occurrence clustering. What TCRdb holds here is the immuneACCESS table cut down to in-frame rearrangements. Part of the clones is not present; checked against another copy, under half of the missing clones reflect an unresolved V gene, and the others are unexplained. That table furnishes V, J and clone size, whereas the DNA furnished D and trimming. The sample table contains some 190,000 clones; only one count was recorded for roughly 86% of them. The ten largest account for roughly 3.6% of the sample.

The cohort consisted of more than 650 healthy bone marrow donors. At the time of sampling, all cohort members were nominally healthy, though unrecorded immune exposures were likely present. The donor was CMV seropositive and belonged to the group of about 290 seropositive cohort members. Every donor gave a peripheral blood sample, and the peripheral blood mononuclear cells from that sample were used for TCR beta sequencing. The Qiagen DNeasy Blood Extraction Kit was used to extract genomic DNA from the blood cell samples. Recombination linked TRBV25-1 to TRBJ2-7, and the D gene may be TRBD2, 6 bases matching. The sample was PBMCs. The sequence derives from a man between 40 and 49 years old in good health and CMV-seropositive. The CDR3 is CASSDRRREPTYEQYF. The DNA is as follows: TGTGCCAGCAGTGACCGTAGGAGGGAGCCGACCTACGAGCAGTACTTC.